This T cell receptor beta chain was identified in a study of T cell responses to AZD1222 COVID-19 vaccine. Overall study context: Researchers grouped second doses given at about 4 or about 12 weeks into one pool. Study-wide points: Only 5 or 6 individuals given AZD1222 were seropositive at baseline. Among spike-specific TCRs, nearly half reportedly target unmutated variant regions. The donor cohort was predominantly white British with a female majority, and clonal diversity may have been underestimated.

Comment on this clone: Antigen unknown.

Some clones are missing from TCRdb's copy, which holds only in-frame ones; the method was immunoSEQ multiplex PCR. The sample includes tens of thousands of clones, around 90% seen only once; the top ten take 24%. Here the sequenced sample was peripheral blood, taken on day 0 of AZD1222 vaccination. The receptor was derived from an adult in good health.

The CDR3: CASSPSTYSYEQYF. CDR3 bases: TGTGCCAGCAGCCCATCCACCTACTCCTACGAGCAGTACTTC. J is TRBJ2-7 and V is TRBV7-9; D gene unclear. Per germline, CDR1 SEHNR and CDR2 FQNEAQ (reference sequence). Deletions cut 5 bases from V and 0 bases from J, with 11 bases between. There are 14 residues in the CDR3. The full variable domain, rest sourced from reference TRBV7-9 and TRBJ2-7, is DTGVSQNPRHKITKRGQNVTFRCDPISEHNRLYWYRQTLGQGPEFLTYFQNEAQLEKSRLLSDRFSAERPKGSFSTLEIQRTEQGDSAMYLCASSPSTYSYEQYFGPGTRLTVT.